The 5 T cell receptor beta chains given below trace back to one sample, sequenced in a study of cytomegalovirus exposure and HLA in healthy donors. Profiling relied on immunoSEQ multiplex PCR, and the TCRdb table lists in-frame clones only, not all of them. The data contain about 50,000 clones, 85% to 95% of them singletons. Material for sequencing was PBMCs. Receptors were obtained from a man in his late teens or twenties in good health and CMV-seronegative.

A single count supports this clone. The CDR3 spells CASSLAGGRYEQYF. As DNA, the CDR3 is TGTGCCAGCAGTTTAGCGGGAGGGCGGTACGAGCAGTACTTC. V usage is TRBV28 and J usage is TRBJ2-7; TRBD2 matches at 9 bases. The CDR3 contains 14 residues. Trimming took 2 bases from V and 4 from J; bases not matched to a gene: 3. CDR1 MDHEN and CDR2 SYDVKM come from the germline V gene.

This chain connects TRBV5-1 to TRBJ1-2, with a weak D call TRBD1 (5 bases). The V and J ends lost 0 bases and 2 bases respectively, with 8 bases between them. The CDR3 totals 14 residues. CDR1 SGHRS and CDR2 YFSETQ come from the germline V gene. DNA for the CDR3: TGCGCCAGCAGCTTGGACGGGGGGAACTATGGCTACACCTTC. Protein: CASSLDGGNYGYTF.

The sample holds one count of this clone. The chain employs TRBV7-6 and TRBJ1-1, with TRBD1 identical over 7 bases. The V and J ends lost 5 bases and 1 base, in that order; junction bases with no gene match: 4. CDR1 is SGHVS, CDR2 FNYEAQ, per germline. The CDR3 extends over 14 amino acids. CDR3 nucleotide sequence: TGTGCCAGCAGCCCCGGGACAGAGAACACTGAAGCTTTCTTT. It specifies CASSPGTENTEAFF.

This clone was seen just once. The chain has TRBV7-6 and TRBJ1-5; unclear D gene. The V gene lost 0 bases and the J gene lost 2 bases, with 8 bases spanning the gap. Germline V gene sequence: CDR1 SGHVS, CDR2 FNYEAQ. The CDR3 contains 15 residues. The chain's CDR3 is CASSLAAGRNQPQHF. CDR3 DNA: TGTGCCAGCAGCTTAGCGGCGGGTCGCAATCAGCCCCAGCATTTT.

The chain links TRBV29-1 to TRBJ2-3; a weak D match, TRBD1 (9 bases). This CDR3 has 13 amino acids. Trimming shortened V by 5 bases and J by 15 bases, and 24 bases separated the two germline ends. From germline, CDR1 is SQVTM and CDR2 ANQGSEA. This chain's CDR3 is CSVPTGGGQGGYF. The CDR3 DNA is TGCAGCGTTCCAACGGGAGGGGGACAGGGAGGTTATTTT.